This TCR beta chain was retrieved from a study of cytomegalovirus exposure and HLA in healthy donors. Study findings and constraints: In a later analysis, donors in an Asian-associated ancestry cluster reportedly had fewer N-insertions in productive TCRs than the cohort mean.

The PCR had 60 Vbeta and 13 Jbeta primers. Method: immunoSEQ multiplex PCR; TCRdb's copy keeps in-frame clones and lacks some. The table has around 130,000 clones, approximately 78% seen once. Germline lookup yields CDR1 SGHAT and CDR2 FQNNGV. Trimming at V came to 5 bases and at J to 4 bases, leaving 5 bases not matched to a gene. The CDR3 loop spans 15 amino acids. As for this clone: As yet, its antigen is unknown.

Participants comprised healthy donors of bone marrow. Sequenced input: PBMCs. The TCR originated in a man between 35 and 55 years old in good health and CMV-seronegative. The genes are TRBV11-2 and TRBJ2-5, with 12 bases matching TRBD2. Here the CDR3 reads CASSSGLAGLETQYF. The CDR3 coding sequence is TGTGCCAGCAGCAGCGGACTAGCGGGACTAGAGACCCAGTACTTC.